These 8 T cell receptor beta chains share one sample of origin, sequenced in a study of OX40 agonist ivuxolimab in advanced cancers. The table came from immunoSEQ multiplex PCR; TCRdb's copy has only in-frame clones and leaves some out. The sample holds around 98,000 clones, roughly 89% seen once. The sequenced sample was CD4+ or CD8+ T cells sorted from blood, obtained in a trial of the OX40 agonist ivuxolimab. These receptors originate from an adult with an advanced solid tumor such as melanoma, head and neck, liver or kidney cancer.

This chain connects TRBV5-1 to TRBJ1-1, with D possibly matching TRBD1 (5 bases). Germline-derived CDR1 and CDR2 are SGHRS and YFSETQ. V lost 0 bases, J lost 3 bases, and 9 bases lay in between. There are 14 residues in the CDR3. The CDR3 bases are TGCGCCAGCAGCTTGGCCGGGGGATACACTGAAGCTTTCTTT. Translating it yields CASSLAGGYTEAFF.

This clone was found a few times. The chain uses TRBV7-9 and TRBJ1-6; tentative D call: TRBD1 (5 bases). This CDR3 contains 17 residues. Trimming shortened V by 0 bases and J by 2 bases, and 11 bases separated the two germline ends. The germline V gene encodes CDR1 SEHNR and CDR2 FQNEAQ (reference sequence). The CDR3: CASSLARGPTYNSPLHF. In nucleotides, the CDR3 is TGTGCCAGCAGCTTAGCGCGGGGACCCACCTATAATTCACCCCTCCACTTT.

The chain uses TRBV6-6 and TRBJ1-5; D call uncertain. This CDR3 is 12 amino acids long. Between the trimmed V and J ends, which lost 7 bases and 4 bases, there was a span of 8 bases. Germline loops: CDR1 MNHNY, CDR2 SVGAGI (reference sequence). For the CDR3, the DNA is TGTGCCAGCACCTCCGGGAATCAGCCCCAGCATTTT. Protein: CASTSGNQPQHF.

This clone was found a few times. The chain is built from TRBV4-3 and TRBJ2-7; a possible D gene is TRBD1 (6 bases). V was trimmed by 1 base and J by 5 bases, leaving 15 bases between them. The CDR3 contains 15 residues. The germline V gene has CDR1 LGHNA and CDR2 YSLEER. CDR3 sequence: CASSQGGLGRDEQYF. The CDR3 nucleotides are TGCGCCAGCAGCCAAGGGGGGCTGGGTAGGGACGAGCAGTACTTC.

The chain uses TRBV11-2 and TRBJ2-5; 14 bases map to TRBD2. V gave up 7 bases and J gave up 5 bases; unmatched junction bases: 9. Germline assignment: CDR1 SGHAT and CDR2 FQNNGV. This CDR3 is built from 16 residues. This CDR3 reads CASTFATSGGVETQYF. The CDR3 DNA reads as TGTGCCAGCACCTTTGCGACTAGCGGGGGGGTGGAGACCCAGTACTTC.

The rearrangement links TRBV6-6 to TRBJ2-2; no definite D call. The germline CDR1 and CDR2 sequences are MNHNY and SVGAGI (reference sequence). CDR3 length: 13 amino acids. Trimming removed 6 bases at V and 2 bases at J, with 7 bases between. CDR3 in DNA: TGTGCCAGCAGGATGGATAACACCGGGGAGCTGTTTTTT. Its translation is CASRMDNTGELFF.

V and J are TRBV7-2 and TRBJ2-5; possibly TRBD2 for D (6 bases). Germline V gives CDR1 SGHTA, CDR2 FQGNSA. The length of the CDR3 is 15 residues. Between the trimmed V and J ends, which lost 2 bases and 2 bases, there was a span of 12 bases. CDR3 bases: TGTGCCAGCAGCTTAAGGGGAGGATTACAAGAGACCCAGTACTTC. Translating gives CASSLRGGLQETQYF.

This chain links TRBV5-4 with TRBJ2-3; D gene ambiguous. The V gene lost 3 bases and the J gene lost 4 bases, with 12 bases spanning the gap. CDR1 SGHNT and CDR2 YYREEE come from the germline V gene (reference sequence). CDR3 length: 14 amino acids. This CDR3 is CASSSKGSSDTQYF. The CDR3 coding sequence is TGTGCCAGCAGCTCTAAAGGCAGTTCAGATACGCAGTATTTT.